The text below deals with one T cell receptor beta chain. What it binds is not known. Clones were read by immunoSEQ multiplex PCR, and TCRdb kept only the in-frame ones, dropping some. This table holds 450,000 to 550,000 clones, approximately 92% found once. These data are taken from a study of Ad26.COV2.S vaccination and SARS-CoV-2 variants. Study-wide background: Ad26.COV2.S arm of COV1001 included the donor.

The treatment here: approximately 18 received Ad26.COV2.S at low or high dose, single or two shots; several received placebo; per-sample allocation not given. The samples were gathered on day 63 after the first injection of vaccine or placebo. The donor was a Boston adult aged 18-55 years. The CDR3 is 15 amino acids. V was pared by 1 base and J by 3 bases, with 12 bases between. Germline lookup yields CDR1 SGHVS and CDR2 FQNEAQ. Points from the study as a whole: Vaccine recipients showed a spike-specific TCR breadth that was higher than in placebo recipients. Similar non-spike TCR breadth was observed in recipients of vaccine and of placebo.

This sequence was found in a person aged 18 to 59 who received the Ad26.COV2.S COVID-19 vaccine or a placebo. The specimen was peripheral blood, collected in a trial of Ad26.COV2.S vaccine versus placebo. V and J are TRBV7-8 and TRBJ1-2; no reliable D call. The CDR3 here is CASSLGGGEDYGYTF. Here the CDR3 DNA reads TGTGCCAGCAGCTTAGGTGGTGGGGAGGACTATGGCTACACCTTC. Filled out from reference TRBV7-8 and TRBJ1-2, the complete variable domain reads GAGVSQSPRYKVAKRGQDVALRCDPISGHVSLFWYQQALGQGPEFLTYFQNEAQLDKSGLPSDRFFAERPEGSVSTLKIQRTQQEDSAVYLCASSLGGGEDYGYTFGSGTRLTVV.